The 2 T cell receptor beta chains below were found in one sample sequenced in a study of blood T cell repertoires in COVID-19. Sequencing used immunoSEQ multiplex PCR; TCRdb keeps in-frame clones, though not all of them. This sample has around 230,000 clones, with about nine tenths found just once. The sample taken for sequencing was peripheral blood. These receptors were taken from a man in his forties or fifties with acute or convalescent COVID-19.

This chain links TRBV5-1 with TRBJ2-5, with D unresolved. The CDR3 is 12 residues long. Germline CDR1 reads SGHRS; CDR2 reads YFSETQ. The V end lost 5 bases, the J end lost 4 bases, and 9 bases lay between the germline ends. This chain's CDR3 is CASRQQTETQYF. CDR3 DNA sequence: TGCGCCAGCAGACAACAGACAGAGACCCAGTACTTC.

The chain carries TRBV19 and TRBJ2-1; D not certain. This CDR3 contains 15 residues. The germline V gene has CDR1 LNHDA and CDR2 SQIVND (reference sequence). V lost 2 bases to trimming and J lost 0 bases, with 8 bases between them. The CDR3 here is CASSISASSYNEQFF. DNA of the CDR3: TGTGCCAGTAGTATAAGCGCCAGCTCCTACAATGAGCAGTTCTTC. Full variable domain (remainder filled in from reference TRBV19 and TRBJ2-1): DGGITQSPKYLFRKEGQNVTLSCEQNLNHDAMYWYRQDPGQGLRLIYYSQIVNDFQKGDIAEGYSVSREKKESFPLTVTSAQKNPTAFYLCASSISASSYNEQFFGPGTRLTVL.